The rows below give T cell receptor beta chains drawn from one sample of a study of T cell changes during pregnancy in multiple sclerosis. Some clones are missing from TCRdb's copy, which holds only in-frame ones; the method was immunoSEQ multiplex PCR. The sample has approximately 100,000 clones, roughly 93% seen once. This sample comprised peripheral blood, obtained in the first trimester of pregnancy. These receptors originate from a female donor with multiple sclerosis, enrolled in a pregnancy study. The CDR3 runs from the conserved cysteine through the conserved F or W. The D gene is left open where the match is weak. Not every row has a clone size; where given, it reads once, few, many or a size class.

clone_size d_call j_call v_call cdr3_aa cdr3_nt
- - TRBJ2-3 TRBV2 CAIEWRSTDTQYF TGTGCCATAGAATGGAGAAGCACAGATACGCAGTATTTT
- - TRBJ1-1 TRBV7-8 CASSLAAGRMNTEAFF TGTGCCAGCAGCTTAGCGGCGGGACGGATGAACACTGAAGCTTTCTTT
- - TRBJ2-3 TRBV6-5 CASSYFPLTDTQYF TGTGCCAGCAGTTACTTTCCCCTCACAGATACGCAGTATTTT
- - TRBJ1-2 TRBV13 CASSLSRGGRGVYGYTF TGTGCCAGCAGCTTAAGCAGGGGAGGGCGGGGGGTTTATGGCTACACCTTC
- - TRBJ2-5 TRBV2 CASAEEETQYF TGTGCCAGCGCGGAGGAAGAGACCCAGTACTTC
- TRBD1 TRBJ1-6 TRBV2 CASKGGQGGSPLHF TGTGCCAGCAAGGGCGGACAGGGAGGTTCACCCCTCCACTTT
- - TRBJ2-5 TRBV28 CASSFPPPQETQYF TGTGCCAGCAGTTTTCCCCCTCCCCAAGAGACCCAGTACTTC
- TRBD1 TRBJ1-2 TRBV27 CASSPRDRANYGYTF TGTGCCAGCAGTCCCCGGGACAGAGCTAACTATGGCTACACCTTC
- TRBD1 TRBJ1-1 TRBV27 CASSIGGGGTEAFF TGTGCCAGCAGTATAGGGGGCGGAGGTACTGAAGCTTTCTTT
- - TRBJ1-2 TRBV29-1 CSVDWGDGYTF TGCAGCGTTGATTGGGGGGATGGCTACACCTTC
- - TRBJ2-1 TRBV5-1 CASRPDSSSYNEQFF TGCGCCAGCAGGCCGGACAGTAGCTCCTACAATGAGCAGTTCTTC
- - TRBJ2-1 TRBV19 CASSILGQNYNEQFF TGTGCCAGTAGTATTCTAGGACAGAACTACAATGAGCAGTTCTTC
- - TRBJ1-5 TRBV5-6 CASSMADQPQHF TGTGCCAGCAGCATGGCAGATCAGCCCCAGCATTTT
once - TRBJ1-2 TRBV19 CASKSDRHYGYTF TGTGCCAGTAAGAGTGACAGACACTATGGCTACACCTTC
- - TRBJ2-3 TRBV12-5 CASSRTDTQYF TGTGCTAGCTCTCGCACAGATACGCAGTATTTT
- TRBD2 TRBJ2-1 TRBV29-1 CSVERTSSYNEQFF TGCAGCGTTGAACGGACTAGCTCCTACAATGAGCAGTTCTTC
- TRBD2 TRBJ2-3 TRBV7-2 CASCWLPGGADTQYF TGTGCCAGCTGCTGGCTCCCCGGGGGGGCGGATACGCAGTATTTT
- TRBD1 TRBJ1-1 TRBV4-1 CASSQVGLRDREVNTEAFF TGCGCCAGCAGCCAAGTGGGGTTGCGGGACAGGGAGGTGAACACTGAAGCTTTCTTT
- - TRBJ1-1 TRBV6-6 CASRRQALPNTEAFF TGTGCCAGCAGGCGACAGGCGCTTCCTAACACTGAAGCTTTCTTT
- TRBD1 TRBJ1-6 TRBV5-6 CASSFLHDRGGSPLHF TGTGCCAGCAGCTTCTTACACGACAGGGGTGGCTCACCCCTCCACTTT
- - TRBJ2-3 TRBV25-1 CASSEYGTDLSDTQYF TGTGCCAGCAGTGAATATGGAACAGATCTGTCAGATACGCAGTATTTT
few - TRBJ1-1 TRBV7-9 CASSYPPGHGNTEAFF TGTGCCAGCAGTTATCCCCCGGGACACGGGAACACTGAAGCTTTCTTT
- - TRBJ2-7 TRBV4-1 CASSQVHGQGTYEQYF TGCGCCAGCAGCCAAGTTCATGGGCAGGGCACCTACGAGCAGTACTTC
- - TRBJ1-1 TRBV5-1 CASSFLGGTEAFF TGCGCCAGCAGCTTTCTCGGGGGCACTGAAGCTTTCTTT
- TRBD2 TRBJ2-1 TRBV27 CASSSTPLAGGLFGEQFF TGTGCCAGCAGTTCTACCCCACTAGCGGGGGGGCTTTTTGGTGAGCAGTTCTTC
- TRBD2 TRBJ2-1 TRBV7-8 CASSPKRGGANEQFF TGTGCCAGCAGCCCCAAGCGGGGAGGGGCCAATGAGCAGTTCTTC
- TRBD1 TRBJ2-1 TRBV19 CASSITDRAFEQFF TGTGCCAGTAGTATAACGGACAGGGCATTCGAGCAGTTCTTC
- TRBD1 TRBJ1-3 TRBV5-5 CASSSDRVAGNTIYF TGTGCCAGCAGCTCGGACAGGGTGGCTGGAAACACCATATATTTT
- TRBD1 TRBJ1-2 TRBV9 CASSVGQGANYGYTF TGTGCCAGCAGCGTAGGACAGGGGGCTAACTATGGCTACACCTTC
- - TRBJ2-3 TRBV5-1 CASSLVVNTDTQYF TGCGCCAGCAGCTTGGTAGTAAACACAGATACGCAGTATTTT
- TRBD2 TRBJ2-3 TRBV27 CASSLLAGVSDTQYF TGTGCCAGCAGTTTACTAGCGGGGGTTTCAGATACGCAGTATTTT
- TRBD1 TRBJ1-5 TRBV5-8 CASSLILGTGNSNQPQHF TGTGCCAGCAGCCTGATCTTGGGGACAGGGAATAGCAATCAGCCCCAGCATTTT
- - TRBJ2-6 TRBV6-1 CASSVGLNSGANVLTF TGTGCCAGCAGTGTTGGACTAAACTCTGGGGCCAACGTCCTGACTTTC
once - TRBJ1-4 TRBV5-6 CASSRGASLRDEKLFF TGTGCCAGCAGCCGGGGTGCGTCCTTACGGGATGAAAAACTGTTTTTT
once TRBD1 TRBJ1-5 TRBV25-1 CASSARQGNNQPQHF TGTGCCAGCAGTGCAAGACAGGGAAACAATCAGCCCCAGCATTTT
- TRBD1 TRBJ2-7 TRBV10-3 CAIAPRDRAVYEQYF TGTGCCATCGCCCCCCGGGACAGGGCCGTTTACGAGCAGTACTTC
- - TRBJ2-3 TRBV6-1 CASSEWGDSTDTQYF TGTGCCAGCAGTGAATGGGGGGACAGCACAGATACGCAGTATTTT
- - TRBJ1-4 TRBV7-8 CASSLAGGEKLFF TGTGCCAGCAGCTTAGCGGGGGGTGAAAAACTGTTTTTT
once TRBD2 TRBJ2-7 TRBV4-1 CASSQEGEAGEEQYF TGCGCCAGCAGCCAAGAGGGTGAAGCGGGGGAAGAGCAGTACTTC
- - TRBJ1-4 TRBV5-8 CASSPGLPGEKLFF TGTGCCAGCAGCCCGGGACTCCCGGGAGAAAAACTGTTTTTT
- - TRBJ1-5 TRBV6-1 CASSVDKLQPQHF TGTGCCAGCAGTGTGGACAAACTACAGCCCCAGCATTTT
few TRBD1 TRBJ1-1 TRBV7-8 CASSSTGRITEAFF TGTGCCAGCAGCTCGACAGGGAGGATCACTGAAGCTTTCTTT
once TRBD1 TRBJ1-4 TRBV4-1 CASSLQGARNEKLFF TGCGCCAGCAGCCTGCAGGGGGCACGTAATGAAAAACTGTTTTTT
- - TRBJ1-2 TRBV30 CAWSAGVGYTF TGTGCCTGGAGTGCGGGGGTCGGCTACACCTTC
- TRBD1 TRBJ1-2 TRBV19 CASSIGTGTGNLYGYTF TGTGCCAGTAGTATAGGAACCGGGACAGGGAACCTCTATGGCTACACCTTC
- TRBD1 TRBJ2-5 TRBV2 CASSVGQGDQETQYF TGTGCCAGCAGTGTCGGGCAGGGGGACCAAGAGACCCAGTACTTC
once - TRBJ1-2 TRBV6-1 CAVPWDGAYTF TGTGCCGTACCCTGGGATGGGGCCTACACCTTC
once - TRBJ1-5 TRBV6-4 CARRGGLDNQPQHF TGTGCCAGGCGGGGGGGGCTGGACAATCAGCCCCAGCATTTT
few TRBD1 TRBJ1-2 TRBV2 CASSGDRGDYGYTF TGTGCCAGCAGCGGGGACAGGGGGGACTATGGCTACACCTTC
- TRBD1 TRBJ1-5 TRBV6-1 CASSGSLMNRGPYSNQPQHF TGTGCCAGCAGTGGTAGTCTAATGAACAGGGGTCCCTATAGCAATCAGCCCCAGCATTTT
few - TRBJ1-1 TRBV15 CATGSGRDYTEAFF TGTGCCACCGGTTCAGGAAGGGACTACACTGAAGCTTTCTTT
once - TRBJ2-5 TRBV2 CAKDGKRSGKSPQYF TGTGCCAAGGACGGAAAAAGAAGCGGAAAGAGTCCCCAGTACTTC
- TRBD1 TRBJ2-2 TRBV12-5 CASGSKDRAPWGTGELFF TGTGCTAGTGGGTCAAAGGACAGGGCCCCATGGGGCACCGGGGAGCTGTTTTTT
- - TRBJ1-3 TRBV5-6 CASSLQGKFGNTIYF TGTGCCAGCAGCTTGCAGGGAAAGTTTGGAAACACCATATATTTT
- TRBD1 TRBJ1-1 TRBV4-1 CASSFRPGTGSRMNTEAFF TGCGCCAGCAGCTTTCGCCCCGGGACAGGCTCGAGAATGAACACTGAAGCTTTCTTT
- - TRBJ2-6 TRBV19 CASSSQGGGANVLTF TGTGCCAGTAGTTCACAGGGTGGTGGGGCCAACGTCCTGACTTTC
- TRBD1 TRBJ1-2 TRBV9 CASSAGGGSDGYTF TGTGCCAGCAGCGCCGGAGGGGGCAGCGATGGCTACACCTTC
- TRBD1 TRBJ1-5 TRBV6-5 CASSTGENQPQHF TGTGCCAGCAGTACAGGGGAGAATCAGCCCCAGCATTTT
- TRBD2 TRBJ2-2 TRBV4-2 CASSQTSGGNTGELFF TGTGCCAGCAGCCAGACTAGCGGGGGAAATACCGGGGAGCTGTTTTTT